This T cell receptor (beta chain) was recorded in a study of OX40 agonist ivuxolimab in advanced cancers. About the research overall: Patients were given ivuxolimab, an antibody that agonizes OX40 (CD134). The dose of intravenous ivuxolimab that patients received every 2 weeks ranged from 0.01 to 10 mg/kg.

This clone was counted once. Its antigen is currently unknown. The CDR3 is 17 residues long. V was clipped by 6 bases and J by 1 base; unmatched bases: 9. CDR1 and CDR2 from the germline V gene are SNHLY and FYNNEI. Study results and limitations: Antigen specificity remained undetermined for the expanded peripheral T cells. In the 0.1 to 3.0 mg/kg range, CD4+ and CD8+ blood T cells had expanded clonally by week 6.

Produced via immunoSEQ multiplex PCR; TCRdb's table is partial and in-frame only. The sample holds around 80,000 clones, around 94% seen once. The sequence was collected from an adult with an advanced solid tumor such as melanoma, head and neck, liver or kidney cancer. The rearrangement joins TRBV2 to TRBJ2-2; TRBD1 aligns across 9 bases. The sample in question was CD4+ or CD8+ T cells sorted from blood, obtained in a trial of the OX40 agonist ivuxolimab. The CDR3 region has the DNA TGTGCCAGCAGCGTACCGACGGACAGGGGGAACACCGGGGAGCTGTTTTTT. Residues: CASSVPTDRGNTGELFF.